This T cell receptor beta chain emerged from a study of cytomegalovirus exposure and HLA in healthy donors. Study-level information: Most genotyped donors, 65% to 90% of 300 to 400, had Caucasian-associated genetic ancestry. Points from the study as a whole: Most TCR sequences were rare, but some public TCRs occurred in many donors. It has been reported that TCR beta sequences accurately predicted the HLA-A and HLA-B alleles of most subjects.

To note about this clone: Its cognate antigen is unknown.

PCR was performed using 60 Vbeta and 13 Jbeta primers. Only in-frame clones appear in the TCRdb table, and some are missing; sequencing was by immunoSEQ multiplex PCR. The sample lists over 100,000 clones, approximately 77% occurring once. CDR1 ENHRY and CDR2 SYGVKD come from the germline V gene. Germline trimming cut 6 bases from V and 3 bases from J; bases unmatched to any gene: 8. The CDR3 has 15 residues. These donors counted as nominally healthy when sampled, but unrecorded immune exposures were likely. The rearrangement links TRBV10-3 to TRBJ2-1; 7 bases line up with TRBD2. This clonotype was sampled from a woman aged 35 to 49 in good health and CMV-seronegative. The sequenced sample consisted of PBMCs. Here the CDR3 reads CAIRGGGGDYNEQFF. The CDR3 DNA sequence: TGTGCCATCAGGGGCGGGGGTGGGGACTACAATGAGCAGTTCTTC.